A selection of T cell receptor beta chains follows, all from one sample in a study of low-dose radiotherapy and immunotherapy resistance in tumors. Via MiXCR, TCRdb re-called the reads, giving one row per CDR3 protein. The top ten hold 10% of the sample, which has approximately 42,000 distinct CDR3 sequences, less than 30% seen once. The sample in question was PBMCs, obtained after low-dose radiotherapy plus immunotherapy. These receptors all come from a male donor with prostate cancer. Both conserved end residues are part of each CDR3. The D gene is left open where the match is weak. Clone size appears in some rows only: once, few, many, or a class for an expanded clone.

D	size	V	J	DNA	CDR3
TRBD2	many	TRBV9	TRBJ2-1	TGTGCCAGCAGCCGTAGCGGGAGGGATTACAATGAGCAGTTCTTC	CASSRSGRDYNEQFF
-	many	TRBV6-2/TRBV6-3	TRBJ1-1	TGTGCCAGCAGTGAATTGGGGCAAGGGAACACTGAAGCTTTCTTT	CASSELGQGNTEAFF
-	once	TRBV28	TRBJ2-1	TGTGCCAGCATTGCAGGGGATGGGGGTGAGCAGTTCTTC	CASIAGDGGEQFF
-	many	TRBV30	TRBJ2-1	TGTGCCTGGAGTGTACGGTCCAGAGGGAGCGATGAGCAGTTCTTC	CAWSVRSRGSDEQFF
TRBD2	many	TRBV5-4	TRBJ2-2	TGTGCCAGCAGCCCTGGAGGAGTTAGCGGGGGGGCTAGCACCGGGGAGCTGTTTTTT	CASSPGGVSGGASTGELFF
-	many	TRBV9	TRBJ2-7	TGTGCCAGCAGCGTAGGGACAGCCTACGAGCAGTACTTC	CASSVGTAYEQYF
TRBD2	-	TRBV5-1	TRBJ2-1	TGCGCCAGCAGCTTCCTAGCGGGAGCGAGTGAGCAGTTCTTC	CASSFLAGASEQFF
TRBD2	-	TRBV29-1	TRBJ2-1	TGCAGCGTTGGCTTACTAGCGGGAAGTCTCGGTGAGCAGTTCTTC	CSVGLLAGSLGEQFF
-	many	TRBV7-2	TRBJ2-5	TGTGCCAGCAGCTTAGCCCTAGCGAGACAAGAGACCCAGTACTTC	CASSLALARQETQYF
-	many	TRBV29-1	TRBJ1-1	TGCAGCGTAAAGACCGGGGCGAACACTGAAGCTTTCTTT	CSVKTGANTEAFF
TRBD1	many	TRBV25-1	TRBJ2-1	TGTGCCAGCAGTGTCTCCGGCACAGGGGTAATATGGGAGCAGTTCTTC	CASSVSGTGVIWEQFF
TRBD2	many	TRBV18	TRBJ2-5	TGTGCCAGCTCACCGTCCCTACTAGCGGGGGGCCAAGAGACCCAGTACTTC	CASSPSLLAGGQETQYF
TRBD2	many	TRBV7-9	TRBJ2-5	TGTGCCAGCAGCTTAGGACTAGCGGAAGAGACCCAGTACTTC	CASSLGLAEETQYF
-	-	TRBV5-4	TRBJ2-7	TGTGCCAGCAGCCCGTCGGATGGAATCTACGAGCAGTACTTC	CASSPSDGIYEQYF
TRBD2	-	TRBV7-2	TRBJ2-1	TGTGCCAGCAGCGGCCCGGGACTAGCGGGACGCAATGAGCAGTTCTTC	CASSGPGLAGRNEQFF
-	-	TRBV12-3/TRBV12-4	TRBJ1-6	TGTGCCAGCAGTTTTGATTCACCCCTCCACTTT	CASSFDSPLHF
TRBD1	-	TRBV5-1	TRBJ1-6	TGCGCCAGCAGCTTACAGGGGCTGGATTCACCCCTCCACTTT	CASSLQGLDSPLHF
-	many	TRBV12-3/TRBV12-4	TRBJ1-5	TGTGCCAGCAGTTTATCAGGGCCGGGCAATCAGCCCCAGCATTTT	CASSLSGPGNQPQHF
-	-	TRBV14	TRBJ2-5	TGTGCCAGCAGCCAAGGGGCCCGGGACTCGCGAGAGACCCAGTACTTC	CASSQGARDSRETQYF
TRBD1	many	TRBV5-6	TRBJ2-2	TGTGCCAGCAGCGTAGACAGGGGGCGCACCGGGGAGCTGTTTTTT	CASSVDRGRTGELFF
TRBD2	many	TRBV12-5	TRBJ2-1	TGTGCTAGTGGCCGATGGGGGGGCAATGAGCAGTTCTTC	CASGRWGGNEQFF
TRBD2	few	TRBV28	TRBJ2-7	TGTGCCAGCAGTTTAGGAGGGAGGGCCCACGAGCAGTACTTC	CASSLGGRAHEQYF
-	many	TRBV15	TRBJ1-2	TGTGCCACCAGCACGCCGACGGCCAGGGAACGAGGGGGCTACACCTTC	CATSTPTARERGGYTF
-	many	TRBV12-3/TRBV12-4	TRBJ2-1	TGTGCCACCCTTGAACGGGGTTGGAATGAGCAGTTCTTC	CATLERGWNEQFF
TRBD1	many	TRBV18	TRBJ2-1	TGTGCCAGCTCACCGGGACAGGGGGCAAATGAGCAGTTCTTC	CASSPGQGANEQFF
-	-	TRBV7-8	TRBJ1-4	TGTGCCAGCAGCTTAATGGGTGATAATGAAAAACTGTTTTTT	CASSLMGDNEKLFF
-	-	TRBV5-4	TRBJ1-6	TGTGCCAGCAGCCACGATAGAGACTATAATTCACCCCTCCACTTT	CASSHDRDYNSPLHF
-	many	TRBV2	TRBJ2-1	TGTGCCAGCAGTTACAGGGAAGGCAATGAGCAGTTCTTC	CASSYREGNEQFF
TRBD1	many	TRBV6-1	TRBJ1-2	TGTGCCAGCAGAGCGACGACAGGGGTAGGCTATGGCTACACCTTC	CASRATTGVGYGYTF
-	-	TRBV4-1	TRBJ2-1	TGCGCCAGCAGCCAAGTGGGGGGATCCTACAATGAGCAGTTCTTC	CASSQVGGSYNEQFF
TRBD1	many	TRBV7-8	TRBJ2-1	TGTGCCAGCAGCTTAGCGAGGGACAGGGGTAGCAATGAGCAGTTCTTC	CASSLARDRGSNEQFF
-	many	TRBV6-2/TRBV6-3	TRBJ1-1	TGTGCCAGCAGCTCCTCCGGGACCTCAAGCGCGTCGGCTTTCTTT	CASSSSGTSSASAFF
-	many	TRBV29-1	TRBJ2-1	TGCAGCGTTGGCGGGAACTATGAGCAGTTCTTC	CSVGGNYEQFF
TRBD1	many	TRBV12-3/TRBV12-4	TRBJ2-7	TGTGCCAGCACCACCCGGGACAGGGCCGAGCAGTACTTC	CASTTRDRAEQYF
-	many	TRBV3-1	TRBJ1-1	TGTGCCAGCACTCGCAGTGTGAACACTGAAGCTTTCTTT	CASTRSVNTEAFF
TRBD1	many	TRBV5-1	TRBJ1-4	TGCGCCAGCAGCCCCGGGACAGGGCCCGAAAAACTGTTTTTT	CASSPGTGPEKLFF
TRBD1	many	TRBV29-1	TRBJ2-7	TGCAGCGTAAAAACTCAGGGGGTTGGGGAGCAGTACTTC	CSVKTQGVGEQYF
TRBD2	many	TRBV7-9	TRBJ2-3	TGTGCCAGCAGCTTAGTTAGCGGGGGAACAGATACGCAGTATTTT	CASSLVSGGTDTQYF
TRBD2	many	TRBV18	TRBJ2-3	TGTGCCAGCTCAGCGGGACTAGCAGACTCGGGCACAGATACGCAGTATTTT	CASSAGLADSGTDTQYF
-	many	TRBV7-8	TRBJ1-5	TGTGCCAGCAGCTTCGGAGGGGATCAGCCCCAGCATTTT	CASSFGGDQPQHF
-	many	TRBV27	TRBJ2-3	TGTGCCAGCAGTTTATCGAAAGGCGGCCTCACAGATACGCAGTATTTT	CASSLSKGGLTDTQYF
-	many	TRBV21-1	TRBJ2-1	TGTGCCAGCACCAAACGTGGGCAGGGGGCGTCGGCAGGTGGGCAGTTCTTC	CASTKRGQGASAGGQFF
-	many	TRBV5-4	TRBJ2-3	TGTGCCAGCAGCTTGAAGGGGTTCACAGATACGCAGTATTTT	CASSLKGFTDTQYF
-	few	TRBV24-1	TRBJ2-4	TGTGCCACCAGTGACCCCGGATGGGCGAACATTCAGTACTTC	CATSDPGWANIQYF
TRBD1	few	TRBV3-1	TRBJ2-4	TGTGCCAGCAGCCACGGGACAGGGATTGCAAACATTCAGTACTTC	CASSHGTGIANIQYF
-	-	TRBV12-3/TRBV12-4	TRBJ2-3	TGTGCCAGCAGTTCCGGTGATACGCAGTATTTT	CASSSGDTQYF
-	many	TRBV27	TRBJ2-7	TGTGCCAGCAGTTTCTCGGGGGCGCCTTCGCAGTACTTC	CASSFSGAPSQYF
TRBD1	many	TRBV11-2	TRBJ2-2	TGTGCCAGCAGCTTAATACAGGGGGCCACCGGGGAGCTGTTTTTT	CASSLIQGATGELFF
-	many	TRBV6-2/TRBV6-3	TRBJ2-2	TGTGCCAGCAGTGAATTAGTAATCGGGGAGCTGTTTTTT	CASSELVIGELFF
TRBD2	-	TRBV13	TRBJ2-3	TGTGCCAGCAGTGAGGGACTAGCGACGTTTTCAGATACGCAGTATTTT	CASSEGLATFSDTQYF
TRBD1	many	TRBV5-1	TRBJ2-7	TGCGCCAGCAGCTCCGGGACAGGGGAGAGCGAGCAGTACTTC	CASSSGTGESEQYF
-	many	TRBV7-9	TRBJ1-1	TGTGCCAGCAGCAACAAGAGGGTCACTGAAGCTTTCTTT	CASSNKRVTEAFF
-	few	TRBV14	TRBJ2-1	TGTGCCAGCAAGGAGGGAGGCTCCTACAATGAGCAGTTCTTC	CASKEGGSYNEQFF